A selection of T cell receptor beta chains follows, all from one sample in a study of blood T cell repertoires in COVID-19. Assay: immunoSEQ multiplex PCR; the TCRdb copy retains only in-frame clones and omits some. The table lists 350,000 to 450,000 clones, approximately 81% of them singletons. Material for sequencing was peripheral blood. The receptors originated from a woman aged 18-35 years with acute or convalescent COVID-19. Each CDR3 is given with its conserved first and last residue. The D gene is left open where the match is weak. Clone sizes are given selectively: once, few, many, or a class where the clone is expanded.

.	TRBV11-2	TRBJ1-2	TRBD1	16	TGTGCCAGCAGCGCCGGACAGGGGGCCACTAACTATGGCTACACCTTC	CASSAGQGATNYGYTF
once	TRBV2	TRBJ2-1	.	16	TGTGCCAGCAGTCCGTTCGCGGTTCTTCAGCGCAATGAGCAGTTCTTC	CASSPFAVLQRNEQFF
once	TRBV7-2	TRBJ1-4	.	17	TGTGCCAGCAGCTCCCCCGGGGGAGGGCGAATTAATGAAAAACTGTTTTTT	CASSSPGGGRINEKLFF
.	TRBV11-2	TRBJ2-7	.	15	TGTGCCAGCAGACTAACAGGACCTCTACTCTCGGAGCAGTACTTC	CASRLTGPLLSEQYF
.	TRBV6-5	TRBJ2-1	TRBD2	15	TGTGCCAGCAGTCAGCTAGCGGGCTCCTACAATGAGCAGTTCTTC	CASSQLAGSYNEQFF
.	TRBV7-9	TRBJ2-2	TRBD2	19	TGTGCCAGCAGTCAGGGAACTGGCGGGAGGGCCCCCGGAACCGGGGAGCTGTTTTTT	CASSQGTGGRAPGTGELFF
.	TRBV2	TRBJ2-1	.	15	TGTGCCAGCAGGGACACCCCGAGCTCCTACAATGAGCAGTTCTTC	CASRDTPSSYNEQFF
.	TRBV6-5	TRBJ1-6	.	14	TGTGCCAGCAGTATCGAGGGTGCTAATTCACCCCTCCACTTT	CASSIEGANSPLHF
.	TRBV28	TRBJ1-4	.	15	TGTGCCAGCAGTTTATTGTCGGGGTCCAATGAAAAACTGTTTTTT	CASSLLSGSNEKLFF
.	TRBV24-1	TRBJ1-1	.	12	TGTGCCACCCCCGGGGGGGGCACTGAAGCTTTCTTT	CATPGGGTEAFF
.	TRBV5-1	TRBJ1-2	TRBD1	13	TGCGCCAGCAGCCGGGGACAGGGAGGGGGCTACACCTTC	CASSRGQGGGYTF
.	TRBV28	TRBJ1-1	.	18	TGTGCCAGCAGTTTATTACCCTATTCAGGGGATGAAGGCACTGAAGCTTTCTTT	CASSLLPYSGDEGTEAFF
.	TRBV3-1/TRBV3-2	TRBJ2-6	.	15	TGTGCCAGCAGCCGTTCAGGGGCTGGGGCCAACGTCCTGACTTTC	CASSRSGAGANVLTF
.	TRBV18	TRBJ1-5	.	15	TGTGCCAGCTCCGAGCATGCAGGGAACAATCAGCCCCAGCATTTT	CASSEHAGNNQPQHF
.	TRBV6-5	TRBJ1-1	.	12	TGTGCCAGCAACGGTTTGGACACTGAAGCTTTCTTT	CASNGLDTEAFF
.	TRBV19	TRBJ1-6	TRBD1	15	TGTGCCAGTAGTTGGGACAGCTCCTATAATTCACCCCTCCACTTT	CASSWDSSYNSPLHF
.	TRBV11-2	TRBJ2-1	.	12	TGTGCCCTATCAGACACCAACAATGAGCAGTTCTTC	CALSDTNNEQFF
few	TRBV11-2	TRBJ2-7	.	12	TGTGCCAGCAGCTTTAGAGGGAACGAGCAGTACTTC	CASSFRGNEQYF
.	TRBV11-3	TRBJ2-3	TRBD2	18	TGTGCCAGCAGCCGGACTAGCGGGAGATTTCCTGGGACAGATACGCAGTATTTT	CASSRTSGRFPGTDTQYF
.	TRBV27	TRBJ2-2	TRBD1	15	TGTGCCAGCAGAACGGACAGGTCAAACACCGGGGAGCTGTTTTTT	CASRTDRSNTGELFF
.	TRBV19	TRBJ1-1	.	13	TGTGCCAGTAGTAAAGTGGGGGGACCTGAAGCTTTCTTT	CASSKVGGPEAFF
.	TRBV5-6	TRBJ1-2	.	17	TGTGCCAGCAGCTTTCAGGTCATCCAGCCCAGCGGGTATGGCTACACCTTC	CASSFQVIQPSGYGYTF
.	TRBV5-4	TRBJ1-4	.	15	TGTGCCAGCAGCTCGAGGACAGCGAAGAATGAAAAACTGTTTTTT	CASSSRTAKNEKLFF
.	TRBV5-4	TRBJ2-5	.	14	TGTGCCAGCAGCCTAGGACAGTACCAAGAGACCCAGTACTTC	CASSLGQYQETQYF
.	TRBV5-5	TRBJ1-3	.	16	TGTGCCAGCAGCTTGTCAGCGCGGGCCTCTGGAAACACCATATATTTT	CASSLSARASGNTIYF
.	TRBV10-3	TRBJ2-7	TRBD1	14	TGTGCCATCAGCCCCCAGGGGGCAGGATACGAGCAGTACTTC	CAISPQGAGYEQYF
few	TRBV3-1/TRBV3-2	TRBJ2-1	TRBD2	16	TGTGCCAGCAGCCAGGCGGGACTACTCAAGTCAAATGAGCAGTTCTTC	CASSQAGLLKSNEQFF
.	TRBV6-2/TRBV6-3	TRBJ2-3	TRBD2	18	TGTGCCAGCAGTTACACACCGGGACTAGCGGGTGTCACAGATACGCAGTATTTT	CASSYTPGLAGVTDTQYF
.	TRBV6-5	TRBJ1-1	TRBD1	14	TGTGCCAGCAGCCTAAGGGGACAGGCTGCTGAAGCTTTCTTT	CASSLRGQAAEAFF
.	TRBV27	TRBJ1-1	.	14	TGTGCCAGCAGTTTCAATGGAGGCAGATTTGAAGCTTTCTTT	CASSFNGGRFEAFF
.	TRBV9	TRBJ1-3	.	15	TGTGCCAGCAGCGAGCGCGGGATCTCTGGAAACACCATATATTTT	CASSERGISGNTIYF
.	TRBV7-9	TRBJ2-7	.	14	TGTGCCAGCAGCTTAAGTCTAGCTGTATACGAGCAGTACTTC	CASSLSLAVYEQYF
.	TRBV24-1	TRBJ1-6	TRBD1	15	TGTGCCACCAGTAGCCCGGGACAGTATAATTCACCCCTCCACTTT	CATSSPGQYNSPLHF
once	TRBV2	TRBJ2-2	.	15	TGTGCCAGCAGTGAATTCGGGGAGTCCACCGGGGAGCTGTTTTTT	CASSEFGESTGELFF
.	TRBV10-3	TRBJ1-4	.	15	TGTGCCACGTCGCTGGAGGTTGCAACTAATGAAAAACTGTTTTTT	CATSLEVATNEKLFF
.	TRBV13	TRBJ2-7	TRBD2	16	TGTGCCAGCAGCGCCCGATCTAGCGGTGAGACCTACGAGCAGTACTTC	CASSARSSGETYEQYF
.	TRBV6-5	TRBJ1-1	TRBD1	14	TGTGCCAGCACCCGGACAGGTTCGAACACTGAAGCTTTCTTT	CASTRTGSNTEAFF
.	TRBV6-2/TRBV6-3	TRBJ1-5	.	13	TGTGCCAGCAGTTACATCGGCAATCAGCCCCAGCATTTT	CASSYIGNQPQHF
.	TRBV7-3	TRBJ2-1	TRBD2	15	TGTGCCAGCAGCTTAGGCGGGAGGGCCGGTAATGAGCAGTTCTTC	CASSLGGRAGNEQFF
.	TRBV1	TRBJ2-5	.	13	TGCACCAGCAGGCCTAGCGGTGGAGAGACCCAGTACTTC	CTSRPSGGETQYF
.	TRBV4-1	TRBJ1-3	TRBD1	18	TGCGCCAGCAGCCAAGAGGGGACAGGGGATGCGTTTGGAAACACCATATATTTT	CASSQEGTGDAFGNTIYF
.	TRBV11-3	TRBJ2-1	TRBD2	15	TGTGCCAGCAGCCGCCTAGCGGGGGGGTACAATGAGCAGTTCTTC	CASSRLAGGYNEQFF
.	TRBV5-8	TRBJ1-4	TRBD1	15	TGTGCCAGCAGCTTGGCCAGGGGGCGGCGAGAAAAACTGTTTTTT	CASSLARGRREKLFF
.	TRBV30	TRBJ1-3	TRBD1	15	TGTGCCTGGATAGGACAGGGGACTTCTGGAAACACCATATATTTT	CAWIGQGTSGNTIYF
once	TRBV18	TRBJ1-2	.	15	TGTGCCAGCTCACCTCAATCTCCAGGGGTCGGAGGCTACACCTTC	CASSPQSPGVGGYTF
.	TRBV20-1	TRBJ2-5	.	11	TGCAGTGCCGGGTATTACGAGACCCAGTACTTC	CSAGYYETQYF
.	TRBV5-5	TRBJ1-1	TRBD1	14	TGTGCCAGCAGTTTCCGACAGGGGTTCGCTGAAGCTTTCTTT	CASSFRQGFAEAFF
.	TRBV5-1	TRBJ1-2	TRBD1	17	TGCGCCAGCAGCTTGGCCGGAGGGACAGGGGGCGGTAAAGGCTACACCTTC	CASSLAGGTGGGKGYTF
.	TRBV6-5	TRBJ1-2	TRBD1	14	TGTGCCAGCAGGTCCGATCTCAGGGGGTATGGCTACACCTTC	CASRSDLRGYGYTF
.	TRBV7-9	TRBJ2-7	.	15	TGTGCCAGCAGCTTAGATGGCAGACTTACCTACGAGCAGTACTTC	CASSLDGRLTYEQYF
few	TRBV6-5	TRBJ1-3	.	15	TGTGCCAGCAGTTACGGCAGGTCCTTCGGAAACACCATATATTTT	CASSYGRSFGNTIYF
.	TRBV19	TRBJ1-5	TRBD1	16	TGTGCCAGTAGTCCCCGGACAGGGCGGGACAATCAGCCCCAGCATTTT	CASSPRTGRDNQPQHF
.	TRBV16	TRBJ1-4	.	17	TGTGCCAGCAGCCAGGGACGGGGGGCCGCAACTAATGAAAAACTGTTTTTT	CASSQGRGAATNEKLFF
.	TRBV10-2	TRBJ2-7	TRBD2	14	TGCGCCAGCAGTGACCGTCGGGGGGGCCGCGAGCAGTACTTC	CASSDRRGGREQYF
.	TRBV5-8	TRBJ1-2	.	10	TGTGCCAGCAGCTCCCCACTCTACACCTTC	CASSSPLYTF
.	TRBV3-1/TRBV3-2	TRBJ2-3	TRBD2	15	TGTGCCAGCAGCCAAGATGAGGCGGGAGCAGATACGCAGTATTTT	CASSQDEAGADTQYF
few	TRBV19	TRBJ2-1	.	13	TGTGCCAGTAAACGGGACTCATACAATGAGCAGTTCTTC	CASKRDSYNEQFF
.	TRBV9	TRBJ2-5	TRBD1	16	TGTGCCAGCAGCTTCAATTCCCCAGGGGGCGGTGAGACCCAGTACTTC	CASSFNSPGGGETQYF
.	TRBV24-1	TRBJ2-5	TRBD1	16	TGTGCCACCAGTGATAGAGGACAGGGGCTCGAAGAGACCCAGTACTTC	CATSDRGQGLEETQYF
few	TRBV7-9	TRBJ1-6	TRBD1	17	TGTGCCAGCAGCTCCTGGACAGGGAGCTCCTATAATTCACCCCTCCACTTT	CASSSWTGSSYNSPLHF